The source of this T cell receptor (beta chain) is a study of blood T cell repertoires in COVID-19. TCRdb keeps only in-frame clones here, not all; method: immunoSEQ multiplex PCR. The repertoire holds tens of thousands of clones, with around 91% as singletons. Trimming took 3 bases from V and 3 from J, leaving 9 bases between them. This CDR3 spans 13 amino acids. This rearrangement joins TRBV12-3 or TRBV12-4 to TRBJ2-7, with D hard to call. This TCR was sampled from a man between 65 and 85 years old with active or convalescent COVID-19. The sequenced sample was peripheral blood. In nucleotides, the CDR3 is TGTGCCAGCAGTTTTAAGCGCCGCTACGAGCAGTACTTC. This gives the protein CASSFKRRYEQYF.